This T cell receptor (beta chain) appears in the sequencing data of a study of blood T cell repertoires in COVID-19. On the study more broadly: Sample material is recorded as cDNA or gDNA derived from T cells, B-cell-depleted T cells, or PBMCs.

Authors' processing steps: Amplification of reference gene primers provided the estimated nucleated cell counts. Data came from immunoSEQ multiplex PCR; TCRdb stores just in-frame clones and leaves some out. V and J calls and clone size are copied from that table; D and trimming were computed from the DNA. The table includes approximately 100,000 clones, approximately 84% detected once. In this sample, this clone turned up a few times. The sample taken for sequencing was peripheral blood. The origin of this receptor is a woman in her sixties or seventies with acute or convalescent COVID-19.

The CDR3 loop reads CASSLDSSDRPYNSPLHF. CDR3 DNA sequence: TGTGCCAGCAGCTTAGATTCTTCGGACAGGCCCTATAATTCACCCCTCCACTTT. The chain joins TRBV11-2 to TRBJ1-6, with 7 bases aligning to TRBD1. Trimming at V came to 0 bases and at J to 2 bases, leaving 7 bases not matched to a gene. CDR1 and CDR2 from the germline V gene are SGHAT and FQNNGV. The CDR3 consists of 18 residues.